This TCR beta chain was sequenced for a study of regulatory T cells in long-lasting Graves disease. This clonotype occurred many times. No antigen is known for it. The TCR beta library used iRepertoire HTBI primers with Arm-PCR amplification of CDR3. TCRdb recomputed calls from the multiplex PCR reads with MiXCR, one row per CDR3 protein. The sample carries around 500,000 distinct CDR3 sequences, 20% to 25% recorded once. Study-wide results and limits: Examination was confined to peripheral blood, excluding thyroid tissue.

Specified time point: persistent/refractory GD, antithyroid drugs over 5 years with positive TRAb. The authors made the TCR library using RNA they extracted from PBMCs. In germline, CDR1 is SNHLY, CDR2 FYNNEI. Trimming took off 7 bases at V and 4 bases at J, with 19 bases between the two ends. The CDR3 consists of 15 residues. This clonotype originated in a female donor with Graves disease. Sequenced here: peripheral blood mononuclear cells (PBMCs), sampled when the disease was refractory, from a patient treated with antithyroid drugs. The rearrangement links TRBV2 to TRBJ1-2; TRBD1 might be the D (6 bases). As DNA, the CDR3 is TGTGCCAGCACCCACCCCCCAAAACAGGGCTATGGCTACACCTTC. Protein sequence: CASTHPPKQGYGYTF.